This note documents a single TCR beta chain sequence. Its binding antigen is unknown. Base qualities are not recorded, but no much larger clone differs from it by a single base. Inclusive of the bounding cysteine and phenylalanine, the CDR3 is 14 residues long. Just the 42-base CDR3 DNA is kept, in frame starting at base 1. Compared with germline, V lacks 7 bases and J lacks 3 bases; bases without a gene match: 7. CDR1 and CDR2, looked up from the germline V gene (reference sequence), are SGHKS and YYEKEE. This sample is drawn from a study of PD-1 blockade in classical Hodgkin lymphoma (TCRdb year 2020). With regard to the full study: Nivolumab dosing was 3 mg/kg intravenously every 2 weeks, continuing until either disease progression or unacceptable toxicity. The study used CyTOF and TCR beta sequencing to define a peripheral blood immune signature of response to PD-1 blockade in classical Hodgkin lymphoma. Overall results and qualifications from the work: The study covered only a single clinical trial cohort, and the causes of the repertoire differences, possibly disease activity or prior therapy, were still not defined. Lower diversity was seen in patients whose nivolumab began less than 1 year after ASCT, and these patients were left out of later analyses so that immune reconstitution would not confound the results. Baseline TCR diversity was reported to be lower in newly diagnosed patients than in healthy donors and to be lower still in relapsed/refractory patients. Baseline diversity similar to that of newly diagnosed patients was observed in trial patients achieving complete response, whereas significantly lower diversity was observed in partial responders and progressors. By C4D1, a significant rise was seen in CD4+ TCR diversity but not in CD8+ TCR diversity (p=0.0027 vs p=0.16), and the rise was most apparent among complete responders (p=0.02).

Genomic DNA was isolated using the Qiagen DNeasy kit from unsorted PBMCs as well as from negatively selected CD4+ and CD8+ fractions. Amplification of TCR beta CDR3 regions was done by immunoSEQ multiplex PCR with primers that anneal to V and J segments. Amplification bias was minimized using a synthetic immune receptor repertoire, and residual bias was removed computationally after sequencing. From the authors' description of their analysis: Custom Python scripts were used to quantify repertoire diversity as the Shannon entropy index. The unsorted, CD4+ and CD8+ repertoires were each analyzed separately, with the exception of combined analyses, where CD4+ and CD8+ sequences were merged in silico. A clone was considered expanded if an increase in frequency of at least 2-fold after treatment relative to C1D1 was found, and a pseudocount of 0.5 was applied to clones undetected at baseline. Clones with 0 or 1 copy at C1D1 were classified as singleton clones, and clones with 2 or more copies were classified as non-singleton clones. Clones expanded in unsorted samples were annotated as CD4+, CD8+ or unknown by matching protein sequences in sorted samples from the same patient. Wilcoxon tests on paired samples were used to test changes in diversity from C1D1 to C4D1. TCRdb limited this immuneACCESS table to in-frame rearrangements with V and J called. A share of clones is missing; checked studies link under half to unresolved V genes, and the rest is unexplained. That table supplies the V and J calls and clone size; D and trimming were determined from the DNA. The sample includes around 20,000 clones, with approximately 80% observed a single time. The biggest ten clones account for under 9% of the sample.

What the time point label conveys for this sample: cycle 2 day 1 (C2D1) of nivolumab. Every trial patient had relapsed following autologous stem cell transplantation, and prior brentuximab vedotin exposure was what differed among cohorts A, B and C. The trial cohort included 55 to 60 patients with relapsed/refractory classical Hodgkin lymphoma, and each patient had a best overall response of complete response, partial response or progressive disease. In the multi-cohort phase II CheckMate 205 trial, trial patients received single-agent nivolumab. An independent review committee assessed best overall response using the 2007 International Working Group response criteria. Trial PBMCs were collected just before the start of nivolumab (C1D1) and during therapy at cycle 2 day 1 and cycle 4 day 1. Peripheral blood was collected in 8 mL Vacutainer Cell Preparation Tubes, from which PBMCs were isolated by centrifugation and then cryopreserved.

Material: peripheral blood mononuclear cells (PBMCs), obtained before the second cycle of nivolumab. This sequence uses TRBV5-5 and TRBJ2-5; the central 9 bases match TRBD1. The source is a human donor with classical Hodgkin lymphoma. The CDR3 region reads CASDGTGNKETQYF. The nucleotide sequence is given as TGTGCCAGCGATGGGACAGGGAACAAAGAGACCCAGTACTTC.